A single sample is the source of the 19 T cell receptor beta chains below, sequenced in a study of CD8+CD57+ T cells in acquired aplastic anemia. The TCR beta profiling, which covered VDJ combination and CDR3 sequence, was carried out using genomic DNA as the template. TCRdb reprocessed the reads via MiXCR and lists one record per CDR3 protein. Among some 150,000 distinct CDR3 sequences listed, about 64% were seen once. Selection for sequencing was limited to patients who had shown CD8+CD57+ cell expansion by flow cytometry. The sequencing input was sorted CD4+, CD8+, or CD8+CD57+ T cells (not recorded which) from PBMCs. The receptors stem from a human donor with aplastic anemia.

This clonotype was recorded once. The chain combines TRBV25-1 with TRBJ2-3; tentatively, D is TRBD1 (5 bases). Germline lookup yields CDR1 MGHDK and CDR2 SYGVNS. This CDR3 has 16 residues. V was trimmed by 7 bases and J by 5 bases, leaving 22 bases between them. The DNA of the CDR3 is TGTGCCAGCACACCGATTTACCAGGGTTCGCAAGATACGCAGTATTTT. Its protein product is CASTPIYQGSQDTQYF.

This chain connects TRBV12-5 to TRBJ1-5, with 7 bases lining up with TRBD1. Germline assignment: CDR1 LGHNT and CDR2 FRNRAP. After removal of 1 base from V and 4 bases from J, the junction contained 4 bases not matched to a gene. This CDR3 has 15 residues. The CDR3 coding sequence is TGTGCTAGTGGTTTGGCAGGGGGAGGGAATCAGCCCCAGCATTTT. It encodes CASGLAGGGNQPQHF. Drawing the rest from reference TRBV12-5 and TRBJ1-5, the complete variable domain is DARVTQTPRHKVTEMGQEVTMRCQPILGHNTVFWYRQTMMQGLELLAYFRNRAPLDDSGMPKDRFSAEMPDATLATLKIQPSEPRDSAVYFCASGLAGGGNQPQHFGDGTRLSIL.

CDR3 loop: CASSLALAGGAYEQYF. Written as DNA, the CDR3 is TGTGCCAGCAGCTTAGCACTAGCGGGGGGAGCCTACGAGCAGTACTTC. The chain employs TRBV24-1 and TRBJ2-7; 12 bases match TRBD2. This CDR3 comprises 16 residues. Trimming took 11 bases from V and 2 from J; bases not matched to a gene: 12. The V gene's germline CDR1 is KGHDR and CDR2 SFDVKD.

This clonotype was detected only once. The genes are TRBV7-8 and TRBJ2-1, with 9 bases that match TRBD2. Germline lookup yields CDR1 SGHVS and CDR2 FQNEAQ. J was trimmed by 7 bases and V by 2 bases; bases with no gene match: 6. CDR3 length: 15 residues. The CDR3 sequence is CASSLYSGSQNEQFF. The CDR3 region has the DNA TGTGCCAGCAGCTTATATAGCGGGAGTCAGAATGAGCAGTTCTTC.

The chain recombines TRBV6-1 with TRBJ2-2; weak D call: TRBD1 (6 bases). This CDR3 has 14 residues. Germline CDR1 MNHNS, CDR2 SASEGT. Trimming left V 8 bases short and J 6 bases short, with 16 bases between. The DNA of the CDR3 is TGTGCCAGCCAGGACGCAGGGGAAGCCGGGGAGCTGTTTTTT. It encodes CASQDAGEAGELFF.

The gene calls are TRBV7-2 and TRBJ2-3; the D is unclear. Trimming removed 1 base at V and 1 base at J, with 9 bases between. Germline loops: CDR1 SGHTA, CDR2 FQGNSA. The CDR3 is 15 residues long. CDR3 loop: CASSLGPGGTDTQYF. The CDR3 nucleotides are TGTGCCAGCAGCTTAGGGCCAGGAGGCACAGATACGCAGTATTTT.

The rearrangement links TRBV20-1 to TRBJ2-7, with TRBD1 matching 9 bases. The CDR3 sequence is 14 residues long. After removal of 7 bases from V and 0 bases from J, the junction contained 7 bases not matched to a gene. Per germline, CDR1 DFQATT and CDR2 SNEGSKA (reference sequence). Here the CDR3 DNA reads TGCAGTGTCCTTGGACAGGGGCCCTCCTACGAGCAGTACTTC. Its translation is CSVLGQGPSYEQYF.

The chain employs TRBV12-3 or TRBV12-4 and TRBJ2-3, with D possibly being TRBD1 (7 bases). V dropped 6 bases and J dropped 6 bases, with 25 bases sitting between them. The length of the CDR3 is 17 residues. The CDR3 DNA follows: TGTGCCAGCAGCTCCCTCGTTAGAGCGGAGGGGGCGGATACGCAGTATTTT. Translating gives CASSSLVRAEGADTQYF.

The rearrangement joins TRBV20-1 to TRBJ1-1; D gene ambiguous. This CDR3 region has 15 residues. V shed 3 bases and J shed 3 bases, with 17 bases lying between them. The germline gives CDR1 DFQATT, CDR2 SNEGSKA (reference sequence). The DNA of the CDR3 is TGCAGTGCTAGCCCCCTAGCTAGCGGGGACACTGAAGCTTTCTTT. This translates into CSASPLASGDTEAFF.

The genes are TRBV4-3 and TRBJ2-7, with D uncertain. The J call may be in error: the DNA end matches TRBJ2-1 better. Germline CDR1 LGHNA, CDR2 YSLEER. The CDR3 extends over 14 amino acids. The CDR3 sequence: CASSQGGYYNEQFF. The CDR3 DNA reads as TGCGCCAGCAGCCAAGGAGGTTACTACAATGAGCAGTTCTTC.

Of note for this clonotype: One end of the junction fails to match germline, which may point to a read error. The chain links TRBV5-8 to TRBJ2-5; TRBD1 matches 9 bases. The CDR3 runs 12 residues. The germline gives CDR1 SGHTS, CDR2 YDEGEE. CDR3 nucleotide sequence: TGTGCCAGCAGCGTGGACAGGGGCAGTTCGACATTC. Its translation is CASSVDRGSSTF.

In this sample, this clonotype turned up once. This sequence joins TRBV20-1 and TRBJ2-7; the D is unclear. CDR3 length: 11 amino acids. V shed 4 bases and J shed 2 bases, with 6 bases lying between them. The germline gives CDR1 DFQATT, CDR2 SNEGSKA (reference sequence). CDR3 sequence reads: CSATNTYEQYF. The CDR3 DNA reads TGCAGTGCTACCAATACCTACGAGCAGTACTTC.

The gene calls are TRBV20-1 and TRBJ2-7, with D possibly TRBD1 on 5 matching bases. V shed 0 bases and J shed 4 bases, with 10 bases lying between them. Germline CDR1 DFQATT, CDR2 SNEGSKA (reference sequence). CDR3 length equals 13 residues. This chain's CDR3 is CSARDCRDYEQYV. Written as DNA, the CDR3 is TGCAGTGCTAGAGATTGCAGGGATTACGAGCAGTACGTC.

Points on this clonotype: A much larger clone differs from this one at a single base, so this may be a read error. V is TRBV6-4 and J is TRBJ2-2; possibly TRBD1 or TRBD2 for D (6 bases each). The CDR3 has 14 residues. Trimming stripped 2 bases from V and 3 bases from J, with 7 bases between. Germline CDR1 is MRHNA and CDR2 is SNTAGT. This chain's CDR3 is CASSDGGHTGELFF. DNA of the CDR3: TGTGCCAGCAGTGACGGGGGGCACACCGGGGAGCTGTTTTTT.

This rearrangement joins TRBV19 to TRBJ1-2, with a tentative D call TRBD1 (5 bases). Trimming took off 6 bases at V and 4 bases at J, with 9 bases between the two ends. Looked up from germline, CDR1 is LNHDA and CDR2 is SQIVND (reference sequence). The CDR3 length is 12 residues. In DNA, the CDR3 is TGTGCCAGTAGAACCGGGACCTATGGCTACACCTTC. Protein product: CASRTGTYGYTF.

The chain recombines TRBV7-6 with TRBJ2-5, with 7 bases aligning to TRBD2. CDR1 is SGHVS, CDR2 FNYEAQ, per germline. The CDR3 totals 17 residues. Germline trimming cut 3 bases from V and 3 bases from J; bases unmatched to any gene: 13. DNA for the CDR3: TGTGCCAGCAGCTTCTGGGGCCTAGCGGTACTAGAAGAGACCCAGTACTTC. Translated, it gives CASSFWGLAVLEETQYF.

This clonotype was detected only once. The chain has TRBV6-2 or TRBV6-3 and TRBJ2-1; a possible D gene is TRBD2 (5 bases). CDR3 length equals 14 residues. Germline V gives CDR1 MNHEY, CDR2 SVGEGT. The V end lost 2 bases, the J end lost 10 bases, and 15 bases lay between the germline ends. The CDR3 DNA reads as TGTGCCAGCAGTTACGCAACTAGACGAGGCGAGCAGTTCTTC. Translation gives CASSYATRRGEQFF.

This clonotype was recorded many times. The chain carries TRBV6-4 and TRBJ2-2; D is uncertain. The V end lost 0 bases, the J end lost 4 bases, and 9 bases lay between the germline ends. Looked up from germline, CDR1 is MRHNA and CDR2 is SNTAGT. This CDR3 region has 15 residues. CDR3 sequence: CASSDSKQTTGELFF. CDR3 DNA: TGTGCCAGCAGTGACTCGAAGCAAACCACCGGGGAGCTGTTTTTT.

In DNA, the CDR3 is TGTGCCAGAATAGAACGGGATAAGGGAGCTAACTATGGCTACACCTTC. Protein sequence: CARIERDKGANYGYTF. V gene TRBV19 combines with J gene TRBJ1-2; no firm D call. V was pared by 9 bases and J by 0 bases, with 20 bases between. The CDR3 has 16 amino acids. Germline lookup yields CDR1 LNHDA and CDR2 SQIVND (reference sequence).